These T cell receptor beta chains were read from a single sample in a study of T cells in Graves' hyperthyroidism and ophthalmopathy. TCRdb independently ran MiXCR on the multiplex PCR reads; one entry per CDR3 protein. The sample lists about 180,000 distinct CDR3 sequences; approximately 15% were seen once. What was sequenced was blood. The receptors shown here come from a woman aged 45 to 65 with Graves' hyperthyroidism. CDR3s leave out the opening cysteine and the closing phenylalanine or tryptophan. The order of the fields is clone size, V gene, J gene, CDR3 protein. The size field is filled for only some rows; it gives once, few, many or a size class.

many	TRBV28	TRBJ1-6	ASSLGAIRSLH
few	TRBV4-2	TRBJ1-5	ASSQALSANQPQH
-	TRBV6-2/TRBV6-3	TRBJ2-1	ASSVTREGSNEQF
many	TRBV6-5	TRBJ2-7	ASSYGGWREEQY
many	TRBV7-3	TRBJ2-3	ASSLGEGDTQY
many	TRBV28	TRBJ2-7	ASSLGGLSYEQY
few	TRBV19	TRBJ2-2	ASTRDREGTGELF
many	TRBV19	TRBJ1-1	ASSLQGIGEAF
-	TRBV4-1	TRBJ2-3	ASSHPSGGVVDTQY
many	TRBV5-1	TRBJ2-7	ASSSTGQTYEQY
many	TRBV6-1	TRBJ2-7	ASSGEREQY
many	TRBV5-6	TRBJ2-5	ASSPPPVKTLETQY
many	TRBV28	TRBJ1-5	ASSSSLAGQPQH
many	TRBV15	TRBJ2-1	ATSRDRIGGLPLEQF
many	TRBV5-1	TRBJ2-2	ASSQQGAYAGELF
many	TRBV15	TRBJ1-2	ATSRDLDSYGYT
few	TRBV7-9	TRBJ1-5	ASSFGQPYSNQPQH
few	TRBV20-1	TRBJ1-5	SATNQGADSNQPQH
many	TRBV7-6	TRBJ2-3	ASSLFGASTDTQY
few	TRBV19	TRBJ1-3	ASSPLKGGEDTIY
many	TRBV6-5	TRBJ2-2	ASSYSANGELF
many	TRBV4-1	TRBJ2-5	ASSQTQGQETQY
-	TRBV28	TRBJ1-2	ASSLPAGANYGYT
few	TRBV19	TRBJ1-1	ASSVHTPGRDTEAF
many	TRBV19	TRBJ1-5	ASSDRDGNQPQH
-	TRBV7-9	TRBJ2-2	ASSLSLAVGELF
many	TRBV12-3/TRBV12-4	TRBJ1-1	ASTSDRGLDSNTEAF
-	TRBV28	TRBJ1-4	ASSSTTGQGINEKLF
-	TRBV6-1	TRBJ1-5	ASSFNPLQNQGGNQPQH
many	TRBV5-1	TRBJ1-1	ASSLGQTGANTEAF
many	TRBV7-9	TRBJ2-2	ASSSAAGGFTGELF
many	TRBV4-3	TRBJ2-7	ASSQDTYEQY
many	TRBV7-2	TRBJ2-2	ASSWVTGELF
many	TRBV20-1	TRBJ2-1	SARRLDSSGEQF
many	TRBV19	TRBJ1-1	ASNFGKYTEAF
many	TRBV12-3/TRBV12-4	TRBJ2-3	ASSAGLGNTDFQGATQY
many	TRBV12-3/TRBV12-4	TRBJ2-1	ASTSGQGADNEQF
few	TRBV14	TRBJ2-7	ASSQGQGLYEQY
-	TRBV10-3	TRBJ1-2	AISERTGGINYGYT
-	TRBV6-1	TRBJ1-6	ASSPTLPAPSSPLH
few	TRBV5-1	TRBJ2-1	ASSKLATSNEQF